The next 26 T cell receptor beta chains were all read from a single sample in a study of cytomegalovirus exposure and HLA in healthy donors (dated by TCRdb to about 2017). Preparation of the library involved the immunoSEQ multiplex PCR assay. A mixture of 60 forward primers for TCR Vbeta segments and 13 reverse primers for TCR Jbeta segments was used in the multiplex PCR. Imported from immuneACCESS, the table was reduced by TCRdb to in-frame sequences with V and J called. These copies leave out some clones; in studies compared against another copy, an unresolved V gene accounts for under half, and the cause of the remainder is not known. A total of about 170,000 clones appear in this sample, around 75% of them only once. The top ten constitute almost 3% of the sample. Sequencing was performed on PBMCs. These receptors came from a woman between 50 and 59 years old in good health and CMV-seropositive.

The genes are TRBV5-4 and TRBJ1-1, with D perhaps matching TRBD1 (5 bases). Germline V gives CDR1 SGHNT, CDR2 YYREEE (reference sequence). With 0 bases removed from V and 1 base from J, the gap between germline ends came to 10 bases. This CDR3 contains 15 residues. The CDR3 bases are TGTGCCAGCAGCTTGGCACAGGCCGGGAACACTGAAGCTTTCTTT. Its protein product is CASSLAQAGNTEAFF. The full variable domain, completed using reference TRBV5-4 and TRBJ1-1, is ETGVTQSPTHLIKTRGQQVTLRCSSQSGHNTVSWYQQALGQGPQFIFQYYREEENGRGNFPPRFSGLQFPNYSSELNVNALELDDSALYLCASSLAQAGNTEAFFGQGTRLTVV.

This chain joins TRBV5-4 and TRBJ2-1; 9 nucleotides line up with TRBD1. Germline lookup yields CDR1 SGHNT and CDR2 YYREEE (reference sequence). The CDR3 contains 15 residues. V shed 3 bases, J shed 9 bases, and the junction held 10 bases outside the gene matches. As DNA, the CDR3 is TGTGCCAGCAGCTCGTGGACAGGGGATGTCAGTGAGCAGTTCTTC. It yields the protein CASSSWTGDVSEQFF. The whole variable domain, filled in from reference TRBV5-4 and TRBJ2-1, reads ETGVTQSPTHLIKTRGQQVTLRCSSQSGHNTVSWYQQALGQGPQFIFQYYREEENGRGNFPPRFSGLQFPNYSSELNVNALELDDSALYLCASSSWTGDVSEQFFGPGTRLTVL.

This sequence joins TRBV28 and TRBJ1-2, with a possible D match to TRBD1 (5 bases). This CDR3 has 13 amino acids. Trimming shortened V by 8 bases and J by 3 bases, and 13 bases separated the two germline ends. Per the germline V gene, CDR1 is MDHEN and CDR2 is SYDVKM. The CDR3 DNA sequence: TGTGCCAGCTCAAAAGGGGTGTACTATGGCTACACCTTC. Its protein product is CASSKGVYYGYTF.

This clone has only one observation. CDR3 in DNA: TGCGCCAGCAGCCTAGACAGGGGGCATAATTCACCCCTCCACTTT. It codes for CASSLDRGHNSPLHF. The chain joins TRBV5-1 to TRBJ1-6; 10 positions match TRBD1. Germline CDR1 reads SGHRS; CDR2 reads YFSETQ. The V segment lost 4 bases and the J segment 5 bases; nucleotides outside the gene matches: 3. There are 15 residues in the CDR3.

J is TRBJ2-3 and V is TRBV27; D is perhaps TRBD2 (5 bases). Trimming took 6 bases from V and 2 from J, leaving 9 bases between them. CDR3 length: 13 residues. The germline CDR1 and CDR2 sequences are MNHEY and SMNVEV (reference sequence). CDR3 region: CASRRGSTDTQYF. The DNA for the CDR3 is TGTGCCAGCAGAAGAGGGTCCACAGATACGCAGTATTTT.

V is TRBV5-1 and J is TRBJ1-3; the D gene is possibly TRBD1 (5 bases). V was trimmed by 4 bases and J by 9 bases, leaving 14 bases between them. This CDR3 contains 13 residues. Germline V gene lookup returns CDR1 SGHRS and CDR2 YFSETQ. The CDR3 is CASSNDSLSTIYF. The CDR3 DNA sequence: TGCGCCAGCAGCAACGACAGCTTAAGCACCATATATTTT.

The chain carries TRBV7-3 and TRBJ1-6; 11 bases map to TRBD1. Germline lookup yields CDR1 SGHTA and CDR2 FQGTGA. There are 18 residues in the CDR3. The V gene end was trimmed by 0 bases and the J gene end by 8 bases; junction bases not matched to a gene: 9. The CDR3 sequence is CASSLTGTGGSSYSPLHF. The CDR3 coding sequence is TGTGCCAGCAGCTTAACGGGGACAGGGGGAAGCTCTTATTCACCCCTCCACTTT.

The table lists this clone with a few counts. The rearrangement links TRBV5-4 to TRBJ1-1, with D possibly matching TRBD1 (5 bases). The germline V gene has CDR1 SGHNT and CDR2 YYREEE (reference sequence). CDR3 size: 15 residues. Trimming stripped 3 bases from V and 1 base from J, with 13 bases between. CDR3 in amino acids: CASSSPGNRNTEAFF. CDR3 DNA sequence: TGTGCCAGCAGCTCCCCAGGGAACCGGAACACTGAAGCTTTCTTT.

The chain employs TRBV6-5 and TRBJ2-5; possibly TRBD2 for D (5 bases). The V end lost 2 bases, the J end lost 2 bases, and 15 bases lay between the germline ends. The CDR3 is 16 amino acids. Per the germline V gene, CDR1 is MNHEY and CDR2 is SVGAGI. In DNA form, the CDR3 reads TGTGCCAGCAGTTACGACGGGAAGAGGGTTCAAGAGACCCAGTACTTC. Its protein is CASSYDGKRVQETQYF.

The genes are TRBV4-2 and TRBJ1-6; 10 bases fit TRBD1. The CDR3 contains 16 residues. Per the germline V gene, CDR1 is LGHNA and CDR2 is YNFKEQ. V was clipped by 5 bases and J by 10 bases; unmatched bases: 11. CDR3 DNA: TGTGCCAGCAGCGGTTTCATGGACAGGGGGAGGTCACCCCTCCACTTT. Translating gives CASSGFMDRGRSPLHF.

This clone was observed a handful of times. The V and J genes are TRBV6-5 and TRBJ1-5, with D possibly being TRBD1 (6 bases). Trimming removed 6 bases from V and 4 bases from J, with 10 bases in between. This CDR3 has 13 amino acids. Germline V gene sequence: CDR1 MNHEY, CDR2 SVGAGI. CDR3 bases: TGTGCCAGCAGACCGGACAGAAATCAGCCCCAGCATTTT. Its translation: CASRPDRNQPQHF.

V usage is TRBV2 and J usage is TRBJ2-2, with D unclear. Germline V gives CDR1 SNHLY, CDR2 FYNNEI. V lost 3 bases and J 6 bases, leaving 5 bases between the germline ends. The CDR3 extends over 12 amino acids. The CDR3 sequence is CASSDSSGELFF. Written as DNA, the CDR3 is TGTGCCAGCAGTGATAGTTCCGGGGAGCTGTTTTTT.

The chain has TRBV29-1 and TRBJ2-3; 11 nucleotides align to TRBD2. Per the germline V gene, CDR1 is SQVTM and CDR2 is ANQGSEA. This CDR3 spans 16 amino acids. The V and J ends lost 2 bases and 2 bases, in that order; junction bases with no gene match: 6. CDR3 sequence: CSVEPTSGGYTDTQYF. CDR3 nucleotides: TGCAGCGTTGAACCCACTAGCGGGGGTTACACAGATACGCAGTATTTT.

The chain carries TRBV16 and TRBJ1-2, with TRBD1 matching over 7 bases. Germline V gene lookup returns CDR1 KGHSY and CDR2 FQNENV. Germline trimming cut 2 bases from V and 7 bases from J; bases unmatched to any gene: 10. The CDR3 is 15 amino acids. The CDR3 region has the DNA TGTGCCAGCAGCCAAAATGGACAGGCGTACGGTGGCTACACCTTC. Encoded protein: CASSQNGQAYGGYTF.

J is TRBJ2-7 and V is TRBV21-1; TRBD2 is taken as the D call from the table, unchecked against the DNA. TRBV21-1 is a pseudogene segment. The CDR3 runs to 18 residues. The CDR3: CASSKPTLPWTVPYEQYF. The CDR3 DNA sequence: TGTGCCAGCAGCAAACCCACCCTCCCTTGGACTGTACCCTACGAGCAGTACTTC.

This chain uses TRBV6-4 with TRBJ2-1, with D tentatively TRBD1 (6 bases). Trimming took 5 bases from V and 5 from J, leaving 13 bases between them. Per germline, CDR1 MRHNA and CDR2 SNTAGT. The CDR3 is 14 amino acids. DNA for the CDR3: TGTGCCAGCAGTCGGGACACGGAGAACAATGAGCAGTTCTTC. Encoded protein: CASSRDTENNEQFF.

The chain joins TRBV7-2 to TRBJ1-1, with D perhaps TRBD1 (5 bases). The CDR3 runs to 13 residues. V was clipped by 0 bases and J by 5 bases, with 7 bases between them. Germline loops: CDR1 SGHTA, CDR2 FQGNSA. For the CDR3, the DNA is TGTGCCAGCAGCTTAGCAGGGGCGACTGAAGCTTTCTTT. It translates to CASSLAGATEAFF. Drawing the rest from reference TRBV7-2 and TRBJ1-1, the complete variable domain is GAGVSQSPSNKVTEKGKDVELRCDPISGHTALYWYRQSLGQGLEFLIYFQGNSAPDKSGLPSDRFSAERTGGSVSTLTIQRTQQEDSAVYLCASSLAGATEAFFGQGTRLTVV.

The chain has TRBV5-1 and TRBJ2-7, with D perhaps matching TRBD2 (5 bases). Germline V gives CDR1 SGHRS, CDR2 YFSETQ. The V end was cut by 5 bases, the J end by 7 bases, with 22 bases between. CDR3 length equals 15 residues. The CDR3 protein is CASRSNLQASGEQYF. CDR3 coding DNA: TGCGCCAGCAGGTCCAATCTTCAGGCCTCGGGGGAGCAGTACTTC.

The chain couples TRBV2 to TRBJ2-1, with a tentative D call TRBD2 (6 bases). CDR1 and CDR2 from the germline V gene are SNHLY and FYNNEI. CDR3 size: 15 residues. V lost 6 bases and J lost 6, with 18 bases in between. The chain's CDR3 is CASRATSSRGNEQFF. The CDR3 DNA follows: TGTGCCAGCAGGGCAACTAGCTCGAGGGGCAATGAGCAGTTCTTC.

The genes are TRBV27 and TRBJ2-5; D possibly corresponds to TRBD2 (6 bases). The end of the DNA aligns better with TRBJ2-7, so the J call may be wrong. The germline V gene has CDR1 MNHEY and CDR2 SMNVEV (reference sequence). The CDR3 extends over 16 amino acids. This CDR3 reads CASSLSGGDYSYEQYF. As DNA, the CDR3 is TGTGCCAGCAGTTTATCGGGGGGTGACTACTCCTACGAGCAGTACTTC.

The chain links TRBV18 to TRBJ2-5; D is possibly TRBD1 (7 bases). Looked up from germline, CDR1 is KGHSH and CDR2 is LQKENI. The length of the CDR3 is 15 residues. V was pared by 3 bases and J by 4 bases, with 15 bases between. CDR3 nucleotide sequence: TGTGCCAGCTCACCCCCCGGCAGGGGGGTAGAGACCCAGTACTTC. It encodes CASSPPGRGVETQYF.

The chain is built from TRBV9 and TRBJ1-4; the match to TRBD1 covers 7 bases. The CDR3 sequence is 14 residues long. Germline V CDR1 and CDR2: SGDLS, YYNGEE. The V segment lost 8 bases and the J segment 0 bases; nucleotides outside the gene matches: 4. The CDR3 bases are TGTGCCAGGGACAGGTTGGCAACTAATGAAAAACTGTTTTTT. Translation gives CARDRLATNEKLFF.

This sequence joins TRBV5-1 and TRBJ1-4; perhaps TRBD1 as D (5 bases). The germline CDR1 and CDR2 sequences are SGHRS and YFSETQ. The CDR3 consists of 18 residues. V lost 3 bases and J 8 bases, leaving 26 bases between the germline ends. CDR3: CASSWGPGGPGVREKLFF. The DNA for the CDR3 is TGCGCCAGCAGCTGGGGTCCCGGGGGACCCGGAGTAAGAGAAAAACTGTTTTTT.

In DNA, the CDR3 is TGTGCCAGCAGCCTTGATGGGGACAGGACCTACGAGCAGTACTTC. This encodes CASSLDGDRTYEQYF. This rearrangement joins TRBV11-2 to TRBJ2-7; TRBD1 matches at 8 bases. This CDR3 is built from 15 residues. V shed 5 bases, J shed 2 bases, and the junction held 8 bases outside the gene matches. Germline CDR1 and CDR2: SGHAT and FQNNGV.

The gene calls are TRBV5-4 and TRBJ2-1; TRBD2 matches at 11 bases. J gave up 2 bases and V 3 bases, and 1 base lay outside the gene matches. CDR1 and CDR2 from the germline V gene are SGHNT and YYREEE (reference sequence). The CDR3 loop spans 15 amino acids. The DNA of the CDR3 is TGTGCCAGCAGCTCGACTAGCGGGGCCTACAATGAGCAGTTCTTC. This translates into CASSSTSGAYNEQFF. The complete variable domain, with remaining parts taken from reference TRBV5-4 and TRBJ2-1, reads ETGVTQSPTHLIKTRGQQVTLRCSSQSGHNTVSWYQQALGQGPQFIFQYYREEENGRGNFPPRFSGLQFPNYSSELNVNALELDDSALYLCASSSTSGAYNEQFFGPGTRLTVL.

The chain joins TRBV6-5 to TRBJ2-7, with TRBD1 matching 7 bases. V lost 2 bases to trimming and J lost 2 bases; unmatched junction nucleotides: 6. Germline CDR1 reads MNHEY; CDR2 reads SVGAGI. This CDR3 has 15 amino acids. The CDR3 DNA sequence: TGTGCCAGCAGTTACAAACGGACAGGTCCCTACGAGCAGTACTTC. Encoded protein: CASSYKRTGPYEQYF.